Listed below are T cell receptor beta chains from one sample, sequenced in a study of identical twins. TCRdb called the 5' RACE reads again in MiXCR, with one record for every CDR3 protein. The data contain a few hundred thousand distinct CDR3 sequences, around 9.6% of them singletons. These same records also appear under a second study, on yellow fever vaccine responses in identical twins.

Sequencing was performed on PBMCs. These receptors originate from a woman under 30 in good health. CDR3s include the opening cysteine and the closing phenylalanine or tryptophan. The D gene is left open where the match is weak. Clone sizes are given selectively: once, few, many, or a class where the clone is expanded.

V gene,clone size,D gene,J gene,CDR3 DNA,CDR3 protein
TRBV18,-,-,TRBJ2-7,TGTGCCAGCTCACCAGTCGCAGACTCCTACGAGCAGTACTTC,CASSPVADSYEQYF
TRBV7-9,-,TRBD1,TRBJ2-3,TGTGCCAGCAGTTCGCCACAGGGGGCGCTTACAGATACGCAGTATTTT,CASSSPQGALTDTQYF
TRBV5-1,many,-,TRBJ2-7,TGCGCCAGCAGCCCCAGGACTTCTACCTACGAGCAGTACTTC,CASSPRTSTYEQYF
TRBV5-1,-,-,TRBJ2-7,TGCGCCAGCAAAGCGGGCCTCCGTGGCGTCAGGGGATACGAGCAGTACTTC,CASKAGLRGVRGYEQYF
TRBV7-2,-,-,TRBJ2-5,TGTGCCAGCAGCTTAGCTCCCCCTAGCGCCCTGGGCGGCGAGACCCAGTACTTC,CASSLAPPSALGGETQYF
TRBV29-1,-,-,TRBJ1-2,TGCAGCGTTGATTCCGGTGGCTACACCTTC,CSVDSGGYTF
TRBV12-3/TRBV12-4,many,-,TRBJ2-3,TGTGCCAGCAGTTTAGGGGATTTAAACGCAGATACGCAGTATTTT,CASSLGDLNADTQYF
TRBV9,few,-,TRBJ2-5,TGTGCCAGCAGCGTAGGTCTTGTGGGGACCCAGTACTTC,CASSVGLVGTQYF
TRBV29-1,many,TRBD2,TRBJ2-3,TGCAGCGTTGAACTAGCGGGATCTCGCACAGATACGCAGTATTTT,CSVELAGSRTDTQYF
TRBV4-3,few,TRBD2,TRBJ2-1,TGCGCCAGCAGCCAAGATCAGCGGGGCTCCTACAATGAGCAGTTCTTC,CASSQDQRGSYNEQFF
TRBV4-1,few,-,TRBJ2-5,TGCGCCAGCAGCGATCCGGTCCAATTCCAAGAGACCCAGTACTTC,CASSDPVQFQETQYF
TRBV7-9,-,-,TRBJ2-7,TGTGCCAGCAGCCCTCATAACGAGCAGTACTTC,CASSPHNEQYF
TRBV5-1,many,TRBD2,TRBJ2-1,TGCGCCAGCAGCCAAGGACTAGCGCCCAGCTCCTACAATGAGCAGTTCTTC,CASSQGLAPSSYNEQFF
TRBV12-3/TRBV12-4,many,TRBD2,TRBJ2-1,TGTGCCAGCACCCAAGGTAGCGGGGGGGCCGCTGAGCAGTTCTTC,CASTQGSGGAAEQFF
TRBV5-1,few,TRBD1,TRBJ2-5,TGCGCCAGCAGCTGGGGACAGCGACAAGAGACCCAGTACTTC,CASSWGQRQETQYF
TRBV4-1,-,-,TRBJ2-1,TGCGCCAGCAGCCAAGACCTGACTAGTGGTCATGAGCAGTTCTTC,CASSQDLTSGHEQFF
TRBV3-1,many,-,TRBJ2-2,TGTGCCAGCAGCCCCCCGGTTACGCGAGGTACCGGGGAGCTGTTTTTT,CASSPPVTRGTGELFF
TRBV29-1,many,TRBD2,TRBJ2-1,TGCAGCCCCTACAGTCTAGCGGATGAGCAGTTCTTC,CSPYSLADEQFF
TRBV28,many,TRBD2,TRBJ2-3,TGTGCCAGCGGAAGCGGGAGTGGCGGAGATACGCAGTATTTT,CASGSGSGGDTQYF
TRBV19,-,-,TRBJ2-5,TGTGCCAGTAGTATCTACAGGGACCGTCAAGAGACCCAGTACTTC,CASSIYRDRQETQYF
TRBV6-5,-,-,TRBJ2-1,TGTGCCAGCAGTTACTCCCTGGGGGCCGGAGTGTCCTACAATGAGCAGTTCTTC,CASSYSLGAGVSYNEQFF
TRBV5-1,few,TRBD1,TRBJ2-6,TGCGCCAGCAGCGTAGGGACAGCCCTTGTCTCTGGGGCCAACGTCCTGACTTTC,CASSVGTALVSGANVLTF
TRBV6-2/TRBV6-3,many,TRBD2,TRBJ2-3,TGTGCCAGCAGTTCGACTAGCGGAGCAGGGGATACGCAGTATTTT,CASSSTSGAGDTQYF
TRBV5-5,many,-,TRBJ2-7,TGTGCCAGCAGCTTGGACATACAGGGAGACGAGCAGTACTTC,CASSLDIQGDEQYF
TRBV20-1,many,-,TRBJ2-7,TGCAGTGCTAGAGAAAGCGCCTCCTACGAGCAGTACTTC,CSARESASYEQYF